A selection of T cell receptor beta chains follows, all from one sample in a study of control samples from healthy donors and cancer patients. Clones were sequenced by immunoSEQ multiplex PCR, and TCRdb holds only the in-frame ones, with some missing. The sample has some 150,000 clones, over 90% seen once. Sequencing was performed on blood. These receptors all stem from a middle-aged man in good health. Both conserved end residues are part of each CDR3. A D gene is named only where the DNA matches it firmly. Expanded clones get a size class; other rows say once, few or many, or leave the size out.

len: 15
d_gene: TRBD2
j_gene: TRBJ2-5
abundance: NA
v_gene: TRBV7-2
CDR3aa: CASSSLGLGRETQYF
CDR3nt: TGTGCCAGCAGCTCTCTAGGACTAGGACGAGAGACCCAGTACTTC

len: 15
d_gene: TRBD1
j_gene: TRBJ1-2
abundance: NA
v_gene: TRBV4-1
CDR3aa: CASSPRDRSNYGYTF
CDR3nt: TGCGCCAGCAGCCCCCGGGACAGATCTAACTATGGCTACACCTTC

len: 14
d_gene: NA
j_gene: TRBJ2-1
abundance: NA
v_gene: TRBV21-1
CDR3aa: CASSNMTRYNEQFF
CDR3nt: TGTGCCAGCAGCAATATGACACGCTACAATGAGCAGTTCTTC

len: 16
d_gene: TRBD1
j_gene: TRBJ2-7
abundance: NA
v_gene: TRBV4-2
CDR3aa: CASSQGADRASYEQYF
CDR3nt: TGTGCCAGCAGCCAAGGGGCGGACAGGGCCTCCTACGAGCAGTACTTC

len: 13
d_gene: NA
j_gene: TRBJ2-1
abundance: NA
v_gene: TRBV5-4
CDR3aa: CASSEGGNNEQFF
CDR3nt: TGTGCCAGCAGCGAGGGAGGAAACAATGAGCAGTTCTTC

len: 15
d_gene: NA
j_gene: TRBJ1-4
abundance: once
v_gene: TRBV25-1
CDR3aa: CASSVGRVTNEKLFF
CDR3nt: TGTGCCAGCAGCGTTGGACGGGTAACTAATGAAAAACTGTTTTTT

len: 16
d_gene: TRBD1
j_gene: TRBJ1-3
abundance: NA
v_gene: TRBV6-6
CDR3aa: CASSPGQGAVGNTIYF
CDR3nt: TGTGCCAGCAGTCCGGGACAGGGGGCGGTTGGAAACACCATATATTTT

len: 14
d_gene: NA
j_gene: TRBJ1-1
abundance: NA
v_gene: TRBV5-1
CDR3aa: CASSLALMGTEAFF
CDR3nt: TGCGCCAGCAGCTTGGCCTTGATGGGCACTGAAGCTTTCTTT

len: 14
d_gene: NA
j_gene: TRBJ2-2
abundance: NA
v_gene: TRBV5-6
CDR3aa: CASSLGGGTGELFF
CDR3nt: TGTGCCAGCAGCTTGGGGGGAGGCACCGGGGAGCTGTTTTTT

len: 13
d_gene: NA
j_gene: TRBJ2-5
abundance: NA
v_gene: TRBV27
CDR3aa: CASSHEPRGTQYF
CDR3nt: TGTGCCAGCAGTCATGAACCCAGGGGGACCCAGTACTTC

len: 13
d_gene: TRBD1
j_gene: TRBJ1-4
abundance: NA
v_gene: TRBV3-1/TRBV3-2
CDR3aa: CASSLDRGEKLFF
CDR3nt: TGTGCCAGCAGCTTGGACAGGGGTGAAAAACTGTTTTTT

len: 14
d_gene: NA
j_gene: TRBJ1-4
abundance: once
v_gene: TRBV5-6
CDR3aa: CASSLKSTNEKLFF
CDR3nt: TGTGCCAGCAGCTTGAAATCAACTAATGAAAAACTGTTTTTT

len: 14
d_gene: NA
j_gene: TRBJ1-5
abundance: NA
v_gene: TRBV27
CDR3aa: CASSITVGNQPQHF
CDR3nt: TGTGCCAGCAGTATCACAGTGGGGAATCAGCCCCAGCATTTT

len: 13
d_gene: NA
j_gene: TRBJ2-2
abundance: NA
v_gene: TRBV29-1
CDR3aa: CSVGGARVGELFF
CDR3nt: TGCAGCGTTGGGGGGGCCCGAGTCGGGGAGCTGTTTTTT

len: 16
d_gene: TRBD2
j_gene: TRBJ2-2
abundance: NA
v_gene: TRBV9
CDR3aa: CASSVNAGASTGELFF
CDR3nt: TGTGCCAGCAGCGTAAATGCGGGAGCTAGCACCGGGGAGCTGTTTTTT

len: 13
d_gene: NA
j_gene: TRBJ1-5
abundance: NA
v_gene: TRBV9
CDR3aa: CASSVVLYQPQHF
CDR3nt: TGTGCCAGCAGCGTAGTACTCTATCAGCCCCAGCATTTT

len: 15
d_gene: NA
j_gene: TRBJ2-3
abundance: NA
v_gene: TRBV11-2
CDR3aa: CASSSPGTTTDTQYF
CDR3nt: TGTGCCAGCAGCTCTCCTGGGACGACCACAGATACGCAGTATTTT

len: 11
d_gene: NA
j_gene: TRBJ2-5
abundance: NA
v_gene: TRBV5-1
CDR3aa: CASSLRETQYF
CDR3nt: TGCGCCAGCAGCTTAAGAGAGACCCAGTACTTC

len: 13
d_gene: NA
j_gene: TRBJ2-6
abundance: NA
v_gene: TRBV27
CDR3aa: CASRRPGANVLTF
CDR3nt: TGTGCCAGCAGGCGGCCGGGGGCCAACGTCCTGACTTTC

len: 16
d_gene: NA
j_gene: TRBJ1-5
abundance: NA
v_gene: TRBV28
CDR3aa: CASSWGQAYSNQPQHF
CDR3nt: TGTGCCAGCAGTTGGGGGCAGGCTTATAGCAATCAGCCCCAGCATTTT

len: 13
d_gene: TRBD1
j_gene: TRBJ2-5
abundance: NA
v_gene: TRBV2
CDR3aa: CATKKTGEETQYF
CDR3nt: TGTGCCACCAAAAAAACAGGGGAAGAGACCCAGTACTTC

len: 14
d_gene: TRBD2
j_gene: TRBJ2-7
abundance: NA
v_gene: TRBV10-3
CDR3aa: CAISVSSGGREQYF
CDR3nt: TGTGCCATCAGTGTATCTAGCGGAGGACGGGAGCAGTACTTC

len: 13
d_gene: NA
j_gene: TRBJ2-7
abundance: NA
v_gene: TRBV28
CDR3aa: CASSFDSSYEQYF
CDR3nt: TGTGCCAGCAGTTTCGACTCTTCCTACGAGCAGTACTTC

len: 16
d_gene: NA
j_gene: TRBJ1-6
abundance: NA
v_gene: TRBV5-4
CDR3aa: CASSLGGTAHNSPLHF
CDR3nt: TGTGCCAGCAGCTTGGGGGGGACGGCTCATAATTCACCCCTCCACTTT

len: 15
d_gene: TRBD1
j_gene: TRBJ2-1
abundance: NA
v_gene: TRBV5-1
CDR3aa: CASSSGQGGYNEQFF
CDR3nt: TGCGCCAGCAGTTCGGGACAGGGGGGCTACAATGAGCAGTTCTTC

len: 14
d_gene: TRBD1
j_gene: TRBJ2-7
abundance: NA
v_gene: TRBV29-1
CDR3aa: CSVSDRAEAREQYF
CDR3nt: TGCAGCGTGTCCGACAGGGCTGAAGCACGAGAGCAGTACTTC

len: 15
d_gene: TRBD2
j_gene: TRBJ2-3
abundance: NA
v_gene: TRBV18
CDR3aa: CASSPTSGKADTQYF
CDR3nt: TGTGCCAGCTCACCCACTAGCGGGAAAGCAGATACGCAGTATTTT

len: 15
d_gene: NA
j_gene: TRBJ1-6
abundance: NA
v_gene: TRBV9
CDR3aa: CASSAPQGNNSPLHF
CDR3nt: TGTGCCAGCAGCGCCCCACAGGGTAATAATTCACCCCTCCACTTT

len: 18
d_gene: TRBD2
j_gene: TRBJ2-2
abundance: NA
v_gene: TRBV28
CDR3aa: CASSSRTSGSRATGELFF
CDR3nt: TGTGCCAGCAGTTCCAGGACTAGCGGGAGTAGGGCCACCGGGGAGCTGTTTTTT

len: 14
d_gene: TRBD1
j_gene: TRBJ1-5
abundance: NA
v_gene: TRBV27
CDR3aa: CASSRDRANQPQHF
CDR3nt: TGTGCCAGCAGTCGGGACAGGGCCAATCAGCCCCAGCATTTT

len: 13
d_gene: NA
j_gene: TRBJ2-7
abundance: NA
v_gene: TRBV19
CDR3aa: CASSAPPGVEQYF
CDR3nt: TGTGCCAGTAGTGCTCCACCAGGCGTCGAGCAGTACTTC

len: 15
d_gene: TRBD2
j_gene: TRBJ2-7
abundance: NA
v_gene: TRBV3-1/TRBV3-2
CDR3aa: CASSWPGSGVYEQYF
CDR3nt: TGTGCCAGCAGCTGGCCGGGGAGCGGGGTCTACGAGCAGTACTTC

len: 15
d_gene: NA
j_gene: TRBJ1-2
abundance: once
v_gene: TRBV28
CDR3aa: CASSFAEVNRAGYTF
CDR3nt: TGTGCCAGCAGTTTTGCCGAGGTAAATCGTGCTGGCTACACCTTC

len: 16
d_gene: NA
j_gene: TRBJ2-3
abundance: NA
v_gene: TRBV9
CDR3aa: CASSVGPGVGTDTQYF
CDR3nt: TGTGCCAGCAGCGTAGGTCCGGGAGTAGGGACAGATACGCAGTATTTT

len: 14
d_gene: NA
j_gene: TRBJ1-6
abundance: NA
v_gene: TRBV21-1
CDR3aa: CASSKWGANSPLHF
CDR3nt: TGTGCCAGCAGCAAATGGGGGGCCAATTCACCCCTCCACTTT

len: 18
d_gene: TRBD2
j_gene: TRBJ2-7
abundance: NA
v_gene: TRBV7-9
CDR3aa: CASSLALVAGGKDYEQYF
CDR3nt: TGTGCCAGCAGCTTAGCGCTGGTAGCGGGAGGGAAAGACTACGAGCAGTACTTC

len: 18
d_gene: NA
j_gene: TRBJ2-2
abundance: NA
v_gene: TRBV28
CDR3aa: CASANPAGRIRDTGELFF
CDR3nt: TGTGCCAGCGCAAACCCTGCGGGACGGATAAGAGACACCGGGGAGCTGTTTTTT

len: 15
d_gene: NA
j_gene: TRBJ1-2
abundance: NA
v_gene: TRBV9
CDR3aa: CASSVGATGLYGYTF
CDR3nt: TGTGCCAGCAGCGTAGGGGCCACAGGGCTCTATGGCTACACCTTC

len: 14
d_gene: TRBD1
j_gene: TRBJ2-3
abundance: NA
v_gene: TRBV3-1/TRBV3-2
CDR3aa: CASSLQGAGDTQYF
CDR3nt: TGTGCCAGCAGCTTACAGGGGGCCGGAGATACGCAGTATTTT